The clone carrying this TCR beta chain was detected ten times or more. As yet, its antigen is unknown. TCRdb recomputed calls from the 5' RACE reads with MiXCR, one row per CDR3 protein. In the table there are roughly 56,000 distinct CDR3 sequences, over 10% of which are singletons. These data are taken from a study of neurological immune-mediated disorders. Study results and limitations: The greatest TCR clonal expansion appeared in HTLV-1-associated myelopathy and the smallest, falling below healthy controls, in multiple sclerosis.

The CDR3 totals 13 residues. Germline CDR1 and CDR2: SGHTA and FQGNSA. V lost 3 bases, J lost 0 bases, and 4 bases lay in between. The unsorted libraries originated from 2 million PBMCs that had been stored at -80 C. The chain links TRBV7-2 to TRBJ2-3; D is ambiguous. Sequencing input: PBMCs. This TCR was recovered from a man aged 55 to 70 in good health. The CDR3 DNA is TGTGCCAGCAGCTTTCCTAGCACAGATACGCAGTATTTT. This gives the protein CASSFPSTDTQYF.